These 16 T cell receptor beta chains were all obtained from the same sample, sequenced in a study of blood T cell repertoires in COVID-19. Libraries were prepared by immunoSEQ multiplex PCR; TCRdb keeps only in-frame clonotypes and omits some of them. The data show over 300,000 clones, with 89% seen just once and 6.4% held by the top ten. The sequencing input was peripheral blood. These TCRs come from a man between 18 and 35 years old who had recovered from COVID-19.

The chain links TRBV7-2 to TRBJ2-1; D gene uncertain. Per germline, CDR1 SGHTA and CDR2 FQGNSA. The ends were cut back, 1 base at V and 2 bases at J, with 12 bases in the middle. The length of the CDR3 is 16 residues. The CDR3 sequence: CASSLVPAAPYNEQFF. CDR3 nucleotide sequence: TGTGCCAGCAGCTTAGTACCCGCGGCCCCCTACAATGAGCAGTTCTTC.

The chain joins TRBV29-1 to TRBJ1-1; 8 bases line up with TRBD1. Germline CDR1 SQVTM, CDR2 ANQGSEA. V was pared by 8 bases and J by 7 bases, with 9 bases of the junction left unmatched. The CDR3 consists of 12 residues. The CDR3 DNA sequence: TGCAGCTCCCAGATGGGGACAGGTGAAGCTTTCTTT. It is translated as CSSQMGTGEAFF.

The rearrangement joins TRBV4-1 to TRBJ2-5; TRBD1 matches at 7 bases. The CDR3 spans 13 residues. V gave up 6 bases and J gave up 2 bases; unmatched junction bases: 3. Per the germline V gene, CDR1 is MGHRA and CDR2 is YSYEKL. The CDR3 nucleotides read TGCGCCAGCAGTCGGACAGGACAAGAGACCCAGTACTTC. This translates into CASSRTGQETQYF.

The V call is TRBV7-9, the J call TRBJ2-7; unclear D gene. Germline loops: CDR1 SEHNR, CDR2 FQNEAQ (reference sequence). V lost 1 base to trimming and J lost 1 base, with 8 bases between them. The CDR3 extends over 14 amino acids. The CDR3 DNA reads TGTGCCAGCAGCTTAGGCAGAACATCCTACGAGCAGTACTTC. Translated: CASSLGRTSYEQYF.

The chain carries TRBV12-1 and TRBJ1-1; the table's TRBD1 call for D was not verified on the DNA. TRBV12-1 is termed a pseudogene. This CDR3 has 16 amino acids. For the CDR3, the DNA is TGTGCCAGCAGCTTTGCCCGACAGGGCCCAGGAACTGAAGCTTTCTTT. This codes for CASSFARQGPGTEAFF.

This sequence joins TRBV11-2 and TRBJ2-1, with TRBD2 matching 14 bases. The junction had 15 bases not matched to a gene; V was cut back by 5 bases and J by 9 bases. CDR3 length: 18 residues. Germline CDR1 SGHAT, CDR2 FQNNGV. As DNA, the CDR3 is TGTGCCAGCAGCACACCCCCCGGGACTAGCGGGAGAATGGGTGAGCAGTTCTTC. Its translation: CASSTPPGTSGRMGEQFF.

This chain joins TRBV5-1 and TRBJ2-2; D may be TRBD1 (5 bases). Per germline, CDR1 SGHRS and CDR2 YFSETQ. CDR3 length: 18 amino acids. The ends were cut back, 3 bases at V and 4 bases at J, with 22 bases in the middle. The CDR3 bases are TGCGCCAGCAGCTCATATGCAAGCTCAGGGCTGAGCACCGGGGAGCTGTTTTTT. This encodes CASSSYASSGLSTGELFF.

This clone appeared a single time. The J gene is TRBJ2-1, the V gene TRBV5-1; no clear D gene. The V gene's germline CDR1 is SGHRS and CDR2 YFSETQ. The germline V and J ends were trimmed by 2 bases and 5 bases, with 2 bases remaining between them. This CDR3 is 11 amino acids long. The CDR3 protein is CASSFNNEQFF. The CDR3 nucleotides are TGCGCCAGCAGCTTTAACAATGAGCAGTTCTTC.

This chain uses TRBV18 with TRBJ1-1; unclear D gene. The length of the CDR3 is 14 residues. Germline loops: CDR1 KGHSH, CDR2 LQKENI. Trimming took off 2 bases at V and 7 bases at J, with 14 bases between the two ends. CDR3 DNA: TGTGCCAGCTCACCAGATTTGAGCCGCCGTGAAGCTTTCTTT. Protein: CASSPDLSRREAFF.

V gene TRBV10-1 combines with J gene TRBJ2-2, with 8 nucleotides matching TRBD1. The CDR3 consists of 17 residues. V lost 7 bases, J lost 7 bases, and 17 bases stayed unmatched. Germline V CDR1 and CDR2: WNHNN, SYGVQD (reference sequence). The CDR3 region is CASTPQIGQGLNGELFF. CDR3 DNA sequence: TGCGCCAGCACCCCACAAATCGGACAGGGACTTAACGGGGAGCTGTTTTTT.

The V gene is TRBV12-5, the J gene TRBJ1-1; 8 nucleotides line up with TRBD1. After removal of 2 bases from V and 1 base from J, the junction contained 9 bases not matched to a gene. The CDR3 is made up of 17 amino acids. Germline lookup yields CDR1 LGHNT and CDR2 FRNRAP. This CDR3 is CASGLPDRASWNTEAFF. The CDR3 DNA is TGTGCTAGTGGTTTGCCGGACAGGGCTTCTTGGAACACTGAAGCTTTCTTT.

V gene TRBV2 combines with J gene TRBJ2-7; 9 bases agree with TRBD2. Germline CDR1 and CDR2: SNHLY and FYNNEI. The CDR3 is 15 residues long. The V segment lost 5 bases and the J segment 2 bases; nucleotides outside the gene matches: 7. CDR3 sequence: CASSISGSRTYEQYF. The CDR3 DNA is TGTGCCAGCAGTATTAGCGGGAGCCGGACCTACGAGCAGTACTTC.

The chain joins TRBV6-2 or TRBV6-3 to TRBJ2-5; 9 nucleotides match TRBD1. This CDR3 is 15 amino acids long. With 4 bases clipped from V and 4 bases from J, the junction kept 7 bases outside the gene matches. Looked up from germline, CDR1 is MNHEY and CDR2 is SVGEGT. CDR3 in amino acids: CASSSRDRDRETQYF. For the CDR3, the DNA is TGTGCCAGCAGTTCCCGGGACAGGGATAGAGAGACCCAGTACTTC.

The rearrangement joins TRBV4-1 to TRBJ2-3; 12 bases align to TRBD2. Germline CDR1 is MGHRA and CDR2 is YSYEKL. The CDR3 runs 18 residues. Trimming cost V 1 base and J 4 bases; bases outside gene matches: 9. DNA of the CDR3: TGCGCCAGCAGCCAAGTTCGCCAGACTAGCGGGAGCCCAGATACGCAGTATTTT. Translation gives CASSQVRQTSGSPDTQYF.

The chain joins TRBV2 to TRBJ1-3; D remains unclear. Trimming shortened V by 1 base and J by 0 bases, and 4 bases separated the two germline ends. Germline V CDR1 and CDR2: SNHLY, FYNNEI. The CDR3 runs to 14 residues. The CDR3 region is CASSEGYSGNTIYF. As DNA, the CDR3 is TGTGCCAGCAGTGAAGGCTACTCTGGAAACACCATATATTTT.

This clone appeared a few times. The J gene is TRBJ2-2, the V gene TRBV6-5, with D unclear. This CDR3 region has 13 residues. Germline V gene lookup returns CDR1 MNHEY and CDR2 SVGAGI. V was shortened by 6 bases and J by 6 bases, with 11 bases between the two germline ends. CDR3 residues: CASRTMGAGELFF. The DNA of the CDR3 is TGTGCCAGCAGGACAATGGGCGCCGGGGAGCTGTTTTTT.